The text below deals with one TCR beta chain. V dropped 4 bases and J dropped 8 bases, with 20 bases sitting between them. In germline, CDR1 is LGHDT, CDR2 YNNKEL (reference sequence). The CDR3 totals 15 residues. The record originates from a study of Ad26.COV2.S vaccination and SARS-CoV-2 variants. Study overall: In the COV1001 trial, the donor was in the Ad26.COV2.S arm. Ad26.COV2.S, an intramuscular injection, was given once or twice 56 days apart.

Described treatment: approximately 18 received Ad26.COV2.S at low or high dose, single or two shots; several received placebo; per-sample allocation not given. Specimen acquisition occurred on day 63 following the initial vaccine or placebo injection. The repertoire was sequenced with immunoSEQ multiplex PCR; TCRdb's copy has only in-frame clones and lacks some. The sample contains fewer than 500,000 clones, 80% to 95% of which appear only once. The TCR sequence derives from a person between 18 and 59 years old who received the Ad26.COV2.S COVID-19 vaccine or a placebo. J is TRBJ1-2 and V is TRBV3-1 (or the pseudogene TRBV3-2); a weak D match, TRBD1 (6 bases). Source: peripheral blood, taken in a trial of Ad26.COV2.S vaccine versus placebo. The CDR3 is CASSPHQGSGEGYTF. The CDR3 bases are TGTGCCAGCAGCCCTCATCAGGGGTCTGGAGAAGGCTACACCTTC.